This T cell receptor beta chain derives from a study of blood T cell repertoires in COVID-19. This clone appeared a few times. Per germline, CDR1 MRHNA and CDR2 SNTAGT. Trimming removed 4 bases from V and 7 bases from J; junction bases left unmatched: 4. The CDR3 totals 14 residues. Produced via immunoSEQ multiplex PCR; TCRdb's table is partial and in-frame only. Of 150,000 to 200,000 clones detected, around 83% appear once; the ten largest clones hold roughly 1.4%. Input material: peripheral blood. The TCR was taken from a human donor in a cohort sampled during active COVID-19. The chain links TRBV6-4 to TRBJ2-2, with 9 bases lining up with TRBD1. The DNA for the CDR3 is TGTGCCAGCAGTGGACAGGGGGATAACGGGGAGCTGTTTTTT. Its protein product is CASSGQGDNGELFF.